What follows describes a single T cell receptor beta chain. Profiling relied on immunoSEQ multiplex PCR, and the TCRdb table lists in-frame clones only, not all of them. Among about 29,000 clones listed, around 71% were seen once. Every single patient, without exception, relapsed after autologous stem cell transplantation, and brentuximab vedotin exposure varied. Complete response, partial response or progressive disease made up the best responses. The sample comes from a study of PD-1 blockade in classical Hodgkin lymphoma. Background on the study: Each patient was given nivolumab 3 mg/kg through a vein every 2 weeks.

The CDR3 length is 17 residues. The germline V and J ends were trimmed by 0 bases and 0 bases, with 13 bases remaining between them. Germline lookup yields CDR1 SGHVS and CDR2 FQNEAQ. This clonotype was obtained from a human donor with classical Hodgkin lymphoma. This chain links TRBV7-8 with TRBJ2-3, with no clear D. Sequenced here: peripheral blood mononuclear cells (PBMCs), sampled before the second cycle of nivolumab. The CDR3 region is CASSLAPSQTSTDTQYF. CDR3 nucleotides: TGTGCCAGCAGCTTAGCGCCTTCACAGACCAGCACAGATACGCAGTATTTT.